The 13 T cell receptor beta chains below were found in one sample sequenced in a study of CD8 T cells in Susac syndrome. Random-hexamer reverse transcription was applied to roughly 0.5 to 1 ug RNA. A single record per CDR3 protein comes from TCRdb applying MiXCR to the immunoSEQ multiplex PCR reads. The data contain about 82,000 distinct CDR3 sequences, approximately 96% of them singletons. What was sequenced was CD8+ T cells from PBMCs. The origin of the receptors is a human donor with Susac syndrome.

This clonotype has just one count. The V gene is TRBV12-3 or TRBV12-4, the J gene TRBJ1-5; 7 nucleotides agree with TRBD1. CDR3 length: 13 amino acids. J was trimmed by 6 bases and V by 6 bases; bases with no gene match: 5. CDR3 nucleotides: TGTGCCAGCAGCCACAGGGGTCTTCAGCCCCAGCATTTT. Translation: CASSHRGLQPQHF.

V is TRBV7-2 and J is TRBJ1-4, with 7 bases aligning to TRBD1. The germline V gene has CDR1 SGHTA and CDR2 FQGNSA. The CDR3 loop spans 15 amino acids. Trimming removed 5 bases from V and 6 bases from J; junction bases left unmatched: 9. Here the CDR3 reads CASSRDRDSYEKLFF. CDR3 in DNA: TGTGCCAGCAGCAGGGACCGGGACAGTTATGAAAAACTGTTTTTT.

V and J are TRBV3-1 and TRBJ2-7; D is uncertain. The CDR3 has 13 amino acids. CDR1 and CDR2 from the germline V gene are LGHDT and YNNKEL (reference sequence). The ends were cut back, 1 base at V and 1 base at J, with 5 bases in the middle. For the CDR3, the DNA is TGTGCCAGCAGCCAAGGTCAGTCCTACGAGCAGTACTTC. Encoded protein: CASSQGQSYEQYF.

The DNA of the CDR3 is TGCAGTTCCTCCAGGGGAACTAATAATTCACCCCTCCACTTT. This codes for CSSSRGTNNSPLHF. The chain joins TRBV20-1 to TRBJ1-6; tentatively, D is TRBD1 (6 bases). Trimming removed 8 bases at V and 5 bases at J, with 16 bases between. The CDR3 has 14 amino acids. Germline V gene data show CDR1 as DFQATT and CDR2 as SNEGSKA (reference sequence).

This clonotype was counted between two and nine times. The V gene is TRBV5-4, the J gene TRBJ2-3; TRBD2 agrees at 9 bases. Germline CDR1 and CDR2: SGHNT and YYREEE (reference sequence). This CDR3 is built from 16 residues. V was clipped by 3 bases and J by 2 bases; unmatched bases: 7. Here the CDR3 reads CASSSRLAGFTDTQYF. The DNA of the CDR3 is TGTGCCAGCAGCTCCCGGCTAGCGGGATTCACAGATACGCAGTATTTT.

The V and J genes are TRBV4-3 and TRBJ2-7, with no clear D. V was pared by 3 bases and J by 1 base, with 10 bases between. This CDR3 spans 14 amino acids. CDR1 LGHNA and CDR2 YSLEER come from the germline V gene. The CDR3 loop is CASSQDLMSYEQYF. DNA for the CDR3: TGCGCCAGCAGCCAGGACCTAATGTCCTACGAGCAGTACTTC.

This clonotype is a singleton in its sample. The chain joins TRBV30 to TRBJ1-2, with D possibly TRBD1 on 5 matching bases. Germline CDR1 reads GTSNPN; CDR2 reads SVGIG (reference sequence). The ends were cut back, 2 bases at V and 3 bases at J, with 13 bases in the middle. The CDR3 has 14 amino acids. The CDR3 is CAWSKGTADYGYTF. The DNA of the CDR3 is TGTGCCTGGAGTAAAGGGACGGCGGACTATGGCTACACCTTC.

The V gene is TRBV20-1, the J gene TRBJ1-1; D gene uncertain. This CDR3 region has 14 residues. Germline-derived CDR1 and CDR2 are DFQATT and SNEGSKA (reference sequence). V lost 1 base, J lost 11 bases, and 20 bases lay in between. As DNA, the CDR3 is TGCAGTGCTAGAGGGGCCTCGCGCGTTGGAGGCGCTTTCTTT. Translated, it gives CSARGASRVGGAFF.

The rearrangement joins TRBV7-9 to TRBJ2-3; D is perhaps TRBD1 (5 bases). The germline gives CDR1 SEHNR, CDR2 FQNEAQ (reference sequence). The CDR3 sequence is 15 residues long. V was cut by 2 bases and J by 1 base, with 10 bases left in between. CDR3 sequence reads: CASSLSARGTDTQYF. CDR3 in DNA: TGTGCCAGCAGCTTATCGGCCAGGGGCACAGATACGCAGTATTTT. The full variable domain, its missing parts supplied by reference TRBV7-9 and TRBJ2-3, is DTGVSQNPRHKITKRGQNVTFRCDPISEHNRLYWYRQTLGQGPEFLTYFQNEAQLEKSRLLSDRFSAERPKGSFSTLEIQRTEQGDSAMYLCASSLSARGTDTQYFGPGTRLTVL.

The V gene is TRBV4-1, the J gene TRBJ2-1; D uncertain. Germline lookup yields CDR1 MGHRA and CDR2 YSYEKL. The CDR3 consists of 15 residues. Deletions cut 0 bases from V and 4 bases from J, with 10 bases between. CDR3 sequence reads: CASSQDIGMYNEQFF. The CDR3 nucleotides are TGCGCCAGCAGCCAAGATATCGGCATGTACAATGAGCAGTTCTTC.

The chain links TRBV7-6 to TRBJ1-6; no definite D call. The V and J ends lost 1 base and 7 bases respectively, with 8 bases between them. The length of the CDR3 is 14 residues. Germline V CDR1 and CDR2: SGHVS, FNYEAQ. The DNA for the CDR3 is TGTGCCAGCAGCTTAGAGGGTGCCAATTCACCCCTCCACTTT. The encoded protein is CASSLEGANSPLHF.

The sample holds one count of this clonotype. The V gene is TRBV12-3 or TRBV12-4, the J gene TRBJ2-1; D call uncertain. The CDR3 loop spans 13 amino acids. Deletions cut 2 bases from V and 8 bases from J, with 10 bases between. CDR3 region: CASSLIRYDEQFF. The CDR3 coding sequence is TGTGCCAGCAGTTTAATCAGATACGATGAGCAGTTCTTC.

The rearrangement links TRBV20-1 to TRBJ1-4; tentatively, D is TRBD1 (5 bases). The V gene's germline CDR1 is DFQATT and CDR2 SNEGSKA (reference sequence). V was shortened by 1 base and J by 0 bases, with 18 bases between the two germline ends. CDR3 length: 18 residues. CDR3 in DNA: TGCAGTGCTAGAGCCGGGCCGCTGGCGGGGGCAACTAATGAAAAACTGTTTTTT. It codes for CSARAGPLAGATNEKLFF.